This T cell receptor beta chain was identified in a study of T cell responses to AZD1222 COVID-19 vaccine. Study details: Recipients boosted at about 4 weeks or about 12 weeks are pooled. Study-wide points: Only a handful of people who got AZD1222 tested seropositive at baseline.

Only in-frame clones appear in the TCRdb table, and some are missing; sequencing was by immunoSEQ multiplex PCR. The sample consists of 73,000 or so clones, about 91% of them appearing once. A word on this clone: Its matching antigen is unknown.

Looked up from germline, CDR1 is MNHEY and CDR2 is SVGAGI. The CDR3 runs to 14 residues. Trimming cost V 7 bases and J 6 bases; bases outside gene matches: 4. The J gene is TRBJ1-5, the V gene TRBV6-5, with 12 positions matching TRBD1. The sequences come from peripheral blood, collected on day 0 of AZD1222 vaccination. This clonotype was obtained from an adult in good health. The CDR3, as DNA: TGTGCCAGCAAAGGGACAGGGGGCAGTCAGCCCCAGCATTTT. It is translated as CASKGTGGSQPQHF.